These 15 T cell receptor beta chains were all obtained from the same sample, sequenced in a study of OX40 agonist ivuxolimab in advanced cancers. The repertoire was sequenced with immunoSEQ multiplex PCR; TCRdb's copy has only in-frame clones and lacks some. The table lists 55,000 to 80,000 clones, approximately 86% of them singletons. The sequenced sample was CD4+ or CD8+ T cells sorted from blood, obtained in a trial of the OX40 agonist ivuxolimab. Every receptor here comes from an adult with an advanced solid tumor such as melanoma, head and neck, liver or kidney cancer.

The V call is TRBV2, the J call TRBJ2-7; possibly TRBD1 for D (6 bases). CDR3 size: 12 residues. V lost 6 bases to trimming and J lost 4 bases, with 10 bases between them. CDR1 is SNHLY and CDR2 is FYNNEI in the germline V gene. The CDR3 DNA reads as TGTGCCAGCAGAAAAGGACAGTACGAGCAGTACTTC. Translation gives CASRKGQYEQYF.

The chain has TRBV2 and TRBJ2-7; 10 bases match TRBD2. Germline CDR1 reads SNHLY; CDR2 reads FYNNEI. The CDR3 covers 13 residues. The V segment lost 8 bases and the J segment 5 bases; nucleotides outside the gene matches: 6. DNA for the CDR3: TGTGCCAGCCTTCTAGCGGGAGTCGACGAGCAGTACTTC. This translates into CASLLAGVDEQYF.

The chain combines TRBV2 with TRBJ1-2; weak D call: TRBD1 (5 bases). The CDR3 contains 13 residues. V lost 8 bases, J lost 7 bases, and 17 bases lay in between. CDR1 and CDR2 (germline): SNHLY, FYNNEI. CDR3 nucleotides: TGTGCCAGCCGCCAGCGGGGCGTTCGTGGCTACACCTTC. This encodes CASRQRGVRGYTF.

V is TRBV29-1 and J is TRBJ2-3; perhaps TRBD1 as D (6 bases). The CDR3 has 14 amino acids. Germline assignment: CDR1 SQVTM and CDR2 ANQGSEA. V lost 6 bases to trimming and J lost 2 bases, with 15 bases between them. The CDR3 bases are TGCAGCGTACGCCAGGGGTCTCCCACAGATACGCAGTATTTT. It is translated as CSVRQGSPTDTQYF.

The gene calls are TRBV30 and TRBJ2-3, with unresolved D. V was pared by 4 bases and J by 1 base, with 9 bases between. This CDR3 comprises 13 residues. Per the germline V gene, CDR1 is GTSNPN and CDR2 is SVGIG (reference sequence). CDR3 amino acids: CAWNGGGTDTQYF. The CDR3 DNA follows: TGTGCCTGGAACGGCGGTGGCACAGATACGCAGTATTTT. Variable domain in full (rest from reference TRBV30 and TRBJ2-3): SQTIHQWPATLVQPVGSPLSLECTVEGTSNPNLYWYRQAAGRGLQLLFYSVGIGQISSEVPQNLSASRPQDRQFILSSKKLLLSDSGFYLCAWNGGGTDTQYFGPGTRLTVL.

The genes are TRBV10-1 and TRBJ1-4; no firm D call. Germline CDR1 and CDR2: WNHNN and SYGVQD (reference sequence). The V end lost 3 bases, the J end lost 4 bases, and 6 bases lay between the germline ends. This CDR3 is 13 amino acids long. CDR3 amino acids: CASSDRNNEKLFF. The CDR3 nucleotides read TGCGCCAGCAGTGACAGGAATAATGAAAAACTGTTTTTT.

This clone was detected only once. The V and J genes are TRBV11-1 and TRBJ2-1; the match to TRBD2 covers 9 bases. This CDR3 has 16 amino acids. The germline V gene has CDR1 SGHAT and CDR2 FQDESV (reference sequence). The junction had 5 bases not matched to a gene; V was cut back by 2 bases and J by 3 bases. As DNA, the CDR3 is TGTGCCAGCAGCTTAAAAGGACTAGCGCGCTACAATGAGCAGTTCTTC. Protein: CASSLKGLARYNEQFF.

The CDR3, as DNA: TGTGCCAGCAGCGATAGATTCACCGGGGAGCTGTTTTTT. Amino acid sequence: CASSDRFTGELFF. J is TRBJ2-2 and V is TRBV7-2, with D unclear. Germline lookup yields CDR1 SGHTA and CDR2 FQGNSA. V lost 5 bases to trimming and J lost 4 bases, with 8 bases between them. This CDR3 is 13 amino acids long.

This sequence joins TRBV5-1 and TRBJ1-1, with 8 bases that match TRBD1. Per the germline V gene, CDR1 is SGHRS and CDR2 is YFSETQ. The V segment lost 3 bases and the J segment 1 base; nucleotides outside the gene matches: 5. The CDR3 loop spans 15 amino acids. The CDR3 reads CASSYNGQGNTEAFF. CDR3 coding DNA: TGCGCCAGCAGCTACAATGGACAGGGGAACACTGAAGCTTTCTTT.

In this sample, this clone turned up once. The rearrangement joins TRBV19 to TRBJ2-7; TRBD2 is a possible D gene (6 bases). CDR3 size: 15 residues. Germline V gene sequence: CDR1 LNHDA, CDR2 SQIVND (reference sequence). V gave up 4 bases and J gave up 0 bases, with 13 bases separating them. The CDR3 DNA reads TGTGCCAGTAGTAAGGGACTCCAGAGCTCCTACGAGCAGTACTTC. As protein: CASSKGLQSSYEQYF.

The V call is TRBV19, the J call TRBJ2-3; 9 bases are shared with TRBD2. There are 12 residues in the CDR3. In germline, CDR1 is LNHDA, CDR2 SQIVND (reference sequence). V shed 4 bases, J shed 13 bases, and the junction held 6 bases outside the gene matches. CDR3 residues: CASSSRQREEYF. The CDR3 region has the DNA TGTGCCAGTAGTAGTCGTCAGCGGGAGGAGTATTTT.

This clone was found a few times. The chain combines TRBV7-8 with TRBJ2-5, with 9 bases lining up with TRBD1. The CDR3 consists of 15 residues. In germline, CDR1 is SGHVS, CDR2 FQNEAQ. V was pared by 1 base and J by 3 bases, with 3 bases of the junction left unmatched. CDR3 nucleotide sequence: TGTGCCAGCAGCTTAGGGACAGGGGTGAAAGAGACCCAGTACTTC. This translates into CASSLGTGVKETQYF.

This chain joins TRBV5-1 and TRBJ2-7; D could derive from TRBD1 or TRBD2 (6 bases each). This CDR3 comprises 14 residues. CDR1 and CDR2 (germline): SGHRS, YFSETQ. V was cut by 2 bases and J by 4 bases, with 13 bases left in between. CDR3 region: CASSLGGRMYEQYF. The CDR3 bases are TGCGCCAGCAGCTTAGGGGGGCGTATGTACGAGCAGTACTTC.

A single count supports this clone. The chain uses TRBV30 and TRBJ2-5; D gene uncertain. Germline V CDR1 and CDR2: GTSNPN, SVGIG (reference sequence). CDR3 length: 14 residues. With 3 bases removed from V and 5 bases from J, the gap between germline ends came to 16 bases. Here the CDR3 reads CAWSIGRFGETQYF. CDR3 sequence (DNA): TGTGCCTGGAGCATAGGCAGGTTCGGGGAGACCCAGTACTTC.

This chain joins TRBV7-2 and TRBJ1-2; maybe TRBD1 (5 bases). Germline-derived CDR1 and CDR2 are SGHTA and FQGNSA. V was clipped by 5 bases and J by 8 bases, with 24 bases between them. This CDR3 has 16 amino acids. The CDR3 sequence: CASSRGGWGGLGGYTF. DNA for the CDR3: TGTGCCAGCAGCCGCGGGGGGTGGGGCGGACTGGGAGGCTACACCTTC.